Below, 21 T cell receptor beta chains from the same sample are listed, as sequenced in a study of OX40 agonist ivuxolimab in advanced cancers. Produced via immunoSEQ multiplex PCR; TCRdb's table is partial and in-frame only. The sample consists of 45,000 to 50,000 clones, around nine tenths of them appearing once. Material: CD4+ or CD8+ T cells sorted from blood, obtained in a trial of the OX40 agonist ivuxolimab. The origin of the receptors is an adult with an advanced solid tumor such as melanoma, head and neck, liver or kidney cancer.

J is TRBJ2-5 and V is TRBV4-3, with D uncertain. Germline CDR1 reads LGHNA; CDR2 reads YSLEER. The germline V and J ends were trimmed by 0 bases and 11 bases, with 22 bases remaining between them. This CDR3 comprises 16 residues. The CDR3 loop reads CASSQEGMQTSKEQYF. In DNA form, the CDR3 reads TGCGCCAGCAGCCAAGAAGGCATGCAGACAAGTAAAGAGCAGTACTTC.

This chain uses TRBV28 with TRBJ1-1; D is possibly TRBD1 (5 bases). V lost 5 bases to trimming and J lost 4 bases, with 17 bases between them. Germline V gene sequence: CDR1 MDHEN, CDR2 SYDVKM. This CDR3 has 15 residues. The CDR3 DNA reads TGTGCCAGCAGTACAACTTCAGGGAGGGGCACTGAAGCTTTCTTT. Translating gives CASSTTSGRGTEAFF.

The CDR3 DNA reads TGTGCCAGCAGTTACTCCGTAAGGGAGAGCTACGAGCAGTACTTC. Amino acid sequence: CASSYSVRESYEQYF. The V call is TRBV6-5, the J call TRBJ2-7, with a possible D match to TRBD2 (5 bases). V was shortened by 0 bases and J by 3 bases, with 12 bases between the two germline ends. The CDR3 loop spans 15 amino acids. Germline CDR1 reads MNHEY; CDR2 reads SVGAGI.

V usage is TRBV10-3 and J usage is TRBJ2-3; D perhaps matches TRBD2 (6 bases). The CDR3 extends over 15 amino acids. V was cut by 7 bases and J by 2 bases, with 16 bases left in between. The germline CDR1 and CDR2 sequences are ENHRY and SYGVKD. DNA for the CDR3: TGTGCCATCAAGGGAGGTTTGGGGGACACAGATACGCAGTATTTT. Translating gives CAIKGGLGDTDTQYF.

This clone was recorded once. The genes are TRBV5-1 and TRBJ2-5; weak D call: TRBD2 (6 bases). This CDR3 is built from 14 residues. Germline assignment: CDR1 SGHRS and CDR2 YFSETQ. Trimming shortened V by 0 bases and J by 5 bases, and 11 bases separated the two germline ends. The CDR3, as DNA: TGCGCCAGCAGCTTGGCGTCTAGCGTGGAGACCCAGTACTTC. Its translation is CASSLASSVETQYF.

V is TRBV19 and J is TRBJ1-5; the match to TRBD1 covers 11 bases. The CDR3 spans 16 residues. V trimming: 8 bases; J trimming: 0 bases; junction bases outside the gene matches: 6. Germline CDR1 reads LNHDA; CDR2 reads SQIVND (reference sequence). In DNA, the CDR3 is TGTGCCAGTGGGGACAGGGGGGCCTATAGCAATCAGCCCCAGCATTTT. Protein: CASGDRGAYSNQPQHF. The entire variable domain, with the rest obtained from reference TRBV19 and TRBJ1-5, is as follows: DGGITQSPKYLFRKEGQNVTLSCEQNLNHDAMYWYRQDPGQGLRLIYYSQIVNDFQKGDIAEGYSVSREKKESFPLTVTSAQKNPTAFYLCASGDRGAYSNQPQHFGDGTRLSIL.

The V and J genes are TRBV15 and TRBJ1-1; D is undetermined. Germline V gene data show CDR1 as LNHNV and CDR2 as YYDKDF (reference sequence). CDR3 length equals 14 residues. Trimming cost V 1 base and J 4 bases, with 10 bases left between them. The CDR3 sequence: CATSRGGVRTEAFF. CDR3 nucleotides: TGTGCCACCAGCAGAGGTGGAGTTCGCACTGAAGCTTTCTTT.

The J gene is TRBJ2-2, the V gene TRBV6-6, with 7 positions matching TRBD1. The CDR3 extends over 16 amino acids. V lost 0 bases, J lost 7 bases, and 8 bases stayed unmatched. Germline assignment: CDR1 MNHNY and CDR2 SVGAGI (reference sequence). Here the CDR3 reads CASSYSTGPDGGELFF. CDR3 DNA: TGTGCCAGCAGTTACTCGACAGGGCCAGATGGCGGGGAGCTGTTTTTT.

The sample holds one count of this clone. The rearrangement links TRBV30 to TRBJ2-1; 9 nucleotides align to TRBD2. V lost 3 bases, J lost 9 bases, and 15 bases stayed unmatched. CDR1 and CDR2 from the germline V gene are GTSNPN and SVGIG (reference sequence). There are 16 residues in the CDR3. Here the CDR3 reads CAWRVAGGIVAREQFF. CDR3 in DNA: TGTGCCTGGAGAGTTGCGGGAGGGATAGTAGCCCGTGAGCAGTTCTTC.

The chain is built from TRBV5-1 and TRBJ2-3, with D hard to call. V was pared by 0 bases and J by 4 bases, with 0 bases between. Germline values: CDR1 SGHRS, CDR2 YFSETQ. CDR3 length: 11 residues. Here the CDR3 reads CASSLADTQYF. CDR3 coding DNA: TGCGCCAGCAGCTTGGCAGATACGCAGTATTTT.

V is TRBV7-2 and J is TRBJ2-3, with TRBD2 matching over 13 bases. Germline loops: CDR1 SGHTA, CDR2 FQGNSA. CDR3 length: 17 amino acids. Trimming at V came to 2 bases and at J to 3 bases, leaving 5 bases not matched to a gene. The CDR3 sequence is CASSLRGTSGVTDTQYF. The DNA of the CDR3 is TGTGCCAGCAGCTTACGGGGGACTAGCGGGGTTACAGATACGCAGTATTTT.

This clone turned up a few times. The chain recombines TRBV10-3 with TRBJ1-2; D unresolved. Germline CDR1 and CDR2: ENHRY and SYGVKD. The germline V and J ends were trimmed by 4 bases and 0 bases, with 6 bases remaining between them. This CDR3 contains 13 residues. The CDR3 protein is CAISGTANYGYTF. CDR3 DNA: TGTGCCATCAGTGGAACAGCTAACTATGGCTACACCTTC.

CDR3 loop: CASSLGGVNTEAFF. The CDR3 DNA follows: TGCGCCAGCAGCTTAGGAGGGGTGAACACTGAAGCTTTCTTT. The V call is TRBV5-1, the J call TRBJ1-1, with a tentative D call TRBD1 (5 bases). Trimming shortened V by 2 bases and J by 0 bases, and 8 bases separated the two germline ends. This CDR3 contains 14 residues. Germline CDR1 SGHRS, CDR2 YFSETQ.

V gene TRBV5-6 combines with J gene TRBJ1-3; D is unresolved. The CDR3 has 13 residues. Germline loops: CDR1 SGHDT, CDR2 YYEEEE. CDR3 residues: CASRPVSGNTIYF. CDR3 bases: TGTGCTAGCCGGCCGGTTTCTGGAAACACCATATATTTT.

V usage is TRBV2 and J usage is TRBJ2-3; the match to TRBD2 covers 10 bases. Germline V CDR1 and CDR2: SNHLY, FYNNEI. The CDR3 runs to 18 residues. V lost 5 bases and J lost 0; bases outside the gene matches: 11. CDR3 bases: TGTGCCAGCAGTCAGCGGGGGGGCTTTCCGTCTAGCACAGATACGCAGTATTTT. It is translated as CASSQRGGFPSSTDTQYF.

This chain joins TRBV7-2 and TRBJ2-7, with a weak D call TRBD1 (6 bases). The V end lost 4 bases, the J end lost 1 base, and 11 bases lay between the germline ends. The CDR3 consists of 14 residues. Germline lookup yields CDR1 SGHTA and CDR2 FQGNSA. DNA for the CDR3: TGTGCCAGCAGCTCTACCGGGACATCCTACGAGCAGTACTTC. This translates into CASSSTGTSYEQYF.

V is TRBV18 and J is TRBJ2-7; TRBD1 matches at 7 bases. The CDR3 consists of 13 residues. Germline V CDR1 and CDR2: KGHSH, LQKENI. The J segment lost 4 bases and the V segment lost 3 bases, leaving 3 bases of the junction unmatched. CDR3 amino acids: CASSPAGGYEQYF. CDR3 DNA sequence: TGTGCCAGCTCACCGGCAGGGGGATACGAGCAGTACTTC.

This chain connects TRBV5-1 to TRBJ2-2; 8 positions agree with TRBD1. This CDR3 has 19 residues. The V and J ends lost 2 bases and 1 base, in that order; junction bases with no gene match: 13. The germline CDR1 and CDR2 sequences are SGHRS and YFSETQ. Here the CDR3 DNA reads TGCGCCAGCAGCTTTAAGGGGGGCGGGACAGGTGGGAACACCGGGGAGCTGTTTTTT. Translated: CASSFKGGGTGGNTGELFF.

This clone appeared once. This chain connects TRBV11-2 to TRBJ2-7; D uncertain. This CDR3 is built from 15 residues. Between the trimmed V and J ends, which lost 1 base and 2 bases, there was a span of 12 bases. Germline-derived CDR1 and CDR2 are SGHAT and FQNNGV. CDR3 residues: CASSLAVGQTYEQYF. DNA of the CDR3: TGTGCCAGCAGCTTAGCGGTGGGTCAGACCTACGAGCAGTACTTC.

The chain recombines TRBV7-3 with TRBJ2-1; 12 bases fit TRBD2. Germline values: CDR1 SGHTA, CDR2 FQGTGA. Trimming at V came to 5 bases and at J to 8 bases, leaving 4 bases not matched to a gene. The CDR3 covers 14 residues. The CDR3 coding sequence is TGTGCCAGCAGCGCGACTAGCGGGAGCTATGAGCAGTTCTTC. Its translation: CASSATSGSYEQFF.

The rearrangement links TRBV7-6 to TRBJ2-2; 10 bases map to TRBD1. Germline values: CDR1 SGHVS, CDR2 FNYEAQ. The CDR3 is made up of 16 amino acids. The ends lost 4 bases at V and 7 bases at J; junction bases unmatched: 9. CDR3 in amino acids: CASSSRGQGFVGELFF. CDR3 in DNA: TGTGCCAGCAGCTCAAGGGGACAGGGGTTTGTCGGGGAGCTGTTTTTT.